Shown below are 13 T cell receptor beta chains from a single sample sequenced in a study of T cell responses to AZD1222 COVID-19 vaccine. Using immunoSEQ multiplex PCR, the repertoire was profiled, and TCRdb retains in-frame clones only, with some absent. The table shows 150,000 to 200,000 clones, with 90% to 95% occurring only once. The specimen was peripheral blood, collected on day 0 of AZD1222 vaccination. The receptors were gathered from an adult in good health.

V usage is TRBV18 and J usage is TRBJ1-4; D is ambiguous. CDR3 length: 15 amino acids. Trimming cost V 4 bases and J 10 bases, with 19 bases left between them. Germline V lookup: CDR1 KGHSH, CDR2 LQKENI. The CDR3 bases are TGTGCCAGCTCACTCCAGATCCCGGGCGAGGGAAAACTGTTTTTT. This codes for CASSLQIPGEGKLFF.

The rearrangement links TRBV12-3 or TRBV12-4 to TRBJ2-1; D is ambiguous. The V and J ends lost 6 bases and 10 bases respectively, with 13 bases between them. The CDR3 sequence is 12 residues long. The CDR3 here is CASSPGPREQFF. CDR3 nucleotide sequence: TGTGCCAGCAGCCCGGGCCCCAGGGAGCAGTTCTTC.

This chain links TRBV5-1 with TRBJ1-6; D unclear. Per germline, CDR1 SGHRS and CDR2 YFSETQ. This CDR3 has 14 amino acids. V gave up 4 bases and J gave up 9 bases, with 14 bases separating them. The CDR3 reads CASSVDLAASPLHF. The CDR3 region has the DNA TGCGCCAGCAGCGTGGACTTAGCGGCTTCACCCCTCCACTTT. The full variable domain, rest sourced from reference TRBV5-1 and TRBJ1-6, is KAGVTQTPRYLIKTRGQQVTLSCSPISGHRSVSWYQQTPGQGLQFLFEYFSETQRNKGNFPGRFSGRQFSNSRSEMNVSTLELGDSALYLCASSVDLAASPLHFGNGTRLTVT.

The chain recombines TRBV6-5 with TRBJ1-1, with D tentatively TRBD1 (6 bases). CDR1 MNHEY and CDR2 SVGAGI come from the germline V gene. Trimming took 6 bases from V and 2 from J, leaving 13 bases between them. This CDR3 spans 14 amino acids. The CDR3 sequence: CASRRTATNTEAFF. The CDR3 DNA sequence: TGTGCCAGCAGGCGGACAGCCACAAACACTGAAGCTTTCTTT.

This chain connects TRBV11-1 to TRBJ2-7; no firm D call. Trimming shortened V by 0 bases and J by 1 base, and 7 bases separated the two germline ends. This CDR3 is built from 14 residues. Per germline, CDR1 SGHAT and CDR2 FQDESV (reference sequence). CDR3 residues: CASSLARASYEQYF. The CDR3 nucleotides are TGTGCCAGCAGCTTAGCGCGAGCTTCCTACGAGCAGTACTTC.

This chain links TRBV5-1 with TRBJ1-3; perhaps TRBD1 as D (5 bases). Trimming pared 0 bases from V and 0 bases from J, leaving 7 bases between. Germline CDR1 and CDR2: SGHRS and YFSETQ. CDR3 length: 15 amino acids. The CDR3, as DNA: TGCGCCAGCAGCTTGGAGGGGCTCTCTGGAAACACCATATATTTT. Amino acid sequence: CASSLEGLSGNTIYF.

The chain combines TRBV7-9 with TRBJ1-5, with D hard to call. V was shortened by 6 bases and J by 4 bases, with 7 bases between the two germline ends. The CDR3 has 12 amino acids. Germline lookup yields CDR1 SEHNR and CDR2 FQNEAQ (reference sequence). The CDR3 bases are TGTGCCAGCAGTACTGAGAATCAGCCCCAGCATTTT. Protein: CASSTENQPQHF.

The V and J genes are TRBV14 and TRBJ2-1; 11 bases align to TRBD2. Trimming at V came to 0 bases and at J to 6 bases, leaving 4 bases not matched to a gene. The CDR3 runs 16 residues. The V gene's germline CDR1 is SGHDN and CDR2 FVKESK. The CDR3 coding sequence is TGTGCCAGCAGCCAAGATCTAGCGGGAGGCGCCAATGAGCAGTTCTTC. Translated: CASSQDLAGGANEQFF.

This sequence joins TRBV5-1 and TRBJ2-7; 12 positions match TRBD2. CDR3 size: 15 residues. The junction had 7 bases not matched to a gene; V was cut back by 4 bases and J by 5 bases. CDR1 is SGHRS and CDR2 is YFSETQ in the germline V gene. In DNA form, the CDR3 reads TGCGCCAGCAGCGGGGATGGACTAGCGGGAAACGAGCAGTACTTC. This translates into CASSGDGLAGNEQYF.

This chain links TRBV5-1 with TRBJ2-1; D might be TRBD1 (5 bases). V was clipped by 2 bases and J by 0 bases, with 9 bases between them. Germline values: CDR1 SGHRS, CDR2 YFSETQ. This CDR3 is 15 amino acids long. CDR3 region: CASSFMDNSYNEQFF. CDR3 sequence (DNA): TGCGCCAGCAGCTTTATGGACAACTCCTACAATGAGCAGTTCTTC.

The chain is built from TRBV28 and TRBJ1-6; TRBD1 aligns across 7 bases. This CDR3 has 16 residues. Trimming at V came to 10 bases and at J to 0 bases, leaving 9 bases not matched to a gene. The germline CDR1 and CDR2 sequences are MDHEN and SYDVKM. CDR3 bases: TGTGCCACCAGACAGGGTGGCTCCTCCTATAATTCACCCCTCCACTTT. This sequence encodes CATRQGGSSYNSPLHF.

This clone was picked up many times. The rearrangement joins TRBV29-1 to TRBJ2-1, with TRBD2 matching 12 bases. The CDR3 is made up of 14 amino acids. J was trimmed by 5 bases and V by 7 bases; bases with no gene match: 6. Looked up from germline, CDR1 is SQVTM and CDR2 is ANQGSEA. CDR3 sequence (DNA): TGCAGCGCCCGACTAGCGGGAGCTAACAATGAGCAGTTCTTC. This gives the protein CSARLAGANNEQFF.

The chain links TRBV23-1 to TRBJ2-2; D not resolved. TRBV23-1 is recorded as an ORF, its role being uncertain. V gave up 0 bases and J gave up 4 bases, with 24 bases separating them. The CDR3 sequence is 20 residues long. The CDR3 here is CASSQSEVEPKESATGELFF. In DNA, the CDR3 is TGCGCCAGCAGTCAATCTGAAGTGGAGCCCAAAGAGTCGGCCACCGGGGAGCTGTTTTTT.